This T cell receptor beta chain was identified in a study of Tregs in tolerant kidney transplant recipients (dated by TCRdb to between 2018 and 2021). A note on the overall study: The study used TCRbeta sequencing to identify donor-specific regulatory T cells before combined kidney and bone marrow transplantation, then tracked those cells after transplant. Findings and caveats that apply to the study as a whole: PCR primers changed over time for some patients, so nucleotide-level comparison across those patients' samples was not possible. In tolerant patients, donor-specific Tregs expanded more than Tregs overall, which suggests antigen-driven rather than nonspecific expansion. Biological reproducibility was not directly assessed, although technical replication error appeared to be minimal. The study was limited by small patient numbers, and the findings need validation in larger populations and under other immunosuppression protocols. Expanding Tregs with activated donor B cells appeared to identify the most biologically relevant and donor-specific TCRbeta repertoire.

CDR1 SGHNT and CDR2 YYREEE were looked up in the germline V gene (reference sequence). The CDR3, cysteine through phenylalanine, is 16 amino acids long. Only the CDR3 DNA is retained, 48 bases long and in frame from the first base. Genomic DNA was extracted from sorted cells with the QIAGEN DNeasy Blood and Tissue Kit for TCRbeta CDR3 sequencing. High-throughput TCRbeta CDR3 sequencing, which included PCR amplification with bias correction and internal controls, was done commercially through immunoSEQ. The source study handled its data this way. A unique productive TCRbeta sequence was defined by the CDR3 nucleotide sequence when primers matched, and otherwise by the CDR3 amino acid sequence together with the Vbeta and Jbeta genes. To correct sorting error, sequences shared between sorted populations at a frequency ratio of 2:1 or less were removed; the rest were assigned to the higher population. Sequences were defined as donor-reactive when expanded at least 5-fold in CFSE-low cells versus unstimulated cells and present at a frequency of at least 0.01% in CFSE-low cells. Jensen-Shannon divergence, calculated on the top 100 TCRbeta sequences ranked by frequency, was used to quantify repertoire divergence. For any sample with multiple sequencing runs, sorting error was corrected in each run separately before the runs were pooled. TCRdb took this table from immuneACCESS and kept in-frame rearrangements with V and J called. Such tables lack part of the clones; where checked against another copy, unresolved V genes explain under half of the gap, and the rest is unexplained. That table gives V, J and clone size, and the DNA gave D and trimming. For this sample the table gives about 81,000 clones, of which more than 85% were detected only once. 1.6% of the sample is in the top ten clones.

The transplants used related donors with nonmyeloablative bone marrow transplantation, and mixed chimerism in the human trials was transient. Thawed PBMCs were FACS-sorted into unstimulated Tregs (CD4+CD25+CD127-), CD4+ non-Tregs (CD4+CD25-), CD4 cells and CD8 cells. The patients were several recipients of combined kidney and bone marrow transplants from the ITN036ST trial, and samples were available only for these trial subjects. Healthy control blood was processed by Ficoll density gradient to PBMCs and cryopreserved; patient PBMCs were collected before and after transplant. Worth noting for this clone: This clone's antigen is unknown. Qualities for individual bases were not recorded, and no much larger clone is one base off.

This specimen was CD4+ T cells from blood (PBMCs), taken 24 months after the transplant. This clonotype was sampled from a human patient who received a combined kidney and bone marrow transplant. After transplantation, some T cells may belong to the graft donor instead of the recipient. The receptor chain draws on TRBV5-4 and TRBJ2-5, with TRBD1 matching 7 junction bases. The J call is uncertain, as TRBJ2-7 better fits the DNA end. The CDR3 region reads CASTASTSTGTYEQYF. The sequenced DNA: TGTGCCAGCACAGCAAGTACTTCGACAGGGACCTACGAGCAGTACTTC.